This paragraph reports one TCR beta chain. Its ends do not fully match the called genes, so a read error is possible. The CDR3 runs 10 residues. Germline CDR1 is SQVTM and CDR2 is ANQGSEA. PCR involved 60 Vbeta and 13 Jbeta primers. The table came from immunoSEQ multiplex PCR; TCRdb's copy has only in-frame clones and leaves some out. The sample has 150,000 to 200,000 clones, approximately 77% seen once; the top ten hold less than 9%. This entry belongs to a study of cytomegalovirus exposure and HLA in healthy donors. Sequencing was done on a sample of PBMCs. The receptor's source is a male donor in good health and CMV-seropositive. J is TRBJ2-1 and V is TRBV29-1, with TRBD2 matching over 8 bases. CDR3 sequence (DNA): TGCAGCGTTCAAGCGGGAGCAGTACTCTTC. This sequence encodes CSVQAGAVLF.